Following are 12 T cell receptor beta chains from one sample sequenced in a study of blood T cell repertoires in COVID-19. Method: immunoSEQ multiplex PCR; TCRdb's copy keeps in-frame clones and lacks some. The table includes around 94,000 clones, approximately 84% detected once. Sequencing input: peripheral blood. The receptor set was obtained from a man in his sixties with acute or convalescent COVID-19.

CDR3 nucleotide sequence: TGTGCCAGCAGTTTAAGTAAATTGTACGCTCGGGGGACTTATACTGAAGCTTTCTTT. This codes for CASSLSKLYARGTYTEAFF. J is TRBJ1-1 and V is TRBV28; maybe TRBD1 (5 bases). This CDR3 is 19 amino acids long. V lost 2 bases and J lost 5, with 27 bases in between. CDR1 and CDR2 from the germline V gene are MDHEN and SYDVKM.

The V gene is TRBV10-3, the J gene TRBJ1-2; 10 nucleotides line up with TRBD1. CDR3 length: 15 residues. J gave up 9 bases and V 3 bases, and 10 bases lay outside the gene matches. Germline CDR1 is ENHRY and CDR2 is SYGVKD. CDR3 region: CAISDRGTGEGSYTF. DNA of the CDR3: TGTGCCATCAGTGATCGTGGGACAGGGGAGGGTAGCTACACCTTC.

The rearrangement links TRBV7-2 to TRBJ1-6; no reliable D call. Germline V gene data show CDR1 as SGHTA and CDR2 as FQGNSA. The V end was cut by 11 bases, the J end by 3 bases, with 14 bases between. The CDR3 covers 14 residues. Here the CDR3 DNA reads TGTGCCTCCTTGCTCCGGGACTATAATTCACCCCTCCACTTT. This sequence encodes CASLLRDYNSPLHF.

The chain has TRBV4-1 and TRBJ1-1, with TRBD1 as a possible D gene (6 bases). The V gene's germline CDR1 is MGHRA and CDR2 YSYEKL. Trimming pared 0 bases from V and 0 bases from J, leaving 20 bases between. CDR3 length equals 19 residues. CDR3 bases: TGCGCCAGCAGCCAAGATTCCCTCCTACAGGGCCGCATGAACACTGAAGCTTTCTTT. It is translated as CASSQDSLLQGRMNTEAFF.

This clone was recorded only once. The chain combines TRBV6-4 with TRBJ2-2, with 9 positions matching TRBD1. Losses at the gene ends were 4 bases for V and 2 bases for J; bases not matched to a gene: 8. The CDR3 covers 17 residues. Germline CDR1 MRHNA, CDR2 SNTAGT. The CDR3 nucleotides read TGTGCCAGCAGTGGCTCGGGACAGGGAATTAACACCGGGGAGCTGTTTTTT. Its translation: CASSGSGQGINTGELFF.

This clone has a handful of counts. Here the CDR3 DNA reads TGTGCCAGCAGCCCCCAGGGACAGGGTAAAGCTTTCTTT. Residues: CASSPQGQGKAFF. This rearrangement joins TRBV7-2 to TRBJ1-1; 9 bases agree with TRBD1. CDR1 and CDR2 from the germline V gene are SGHTA and FQGNSA. V lost 5 bases to trimming and J lost 9 bases; unmatched junction nucleotides: 7. The CDR3 spans 13 residues.

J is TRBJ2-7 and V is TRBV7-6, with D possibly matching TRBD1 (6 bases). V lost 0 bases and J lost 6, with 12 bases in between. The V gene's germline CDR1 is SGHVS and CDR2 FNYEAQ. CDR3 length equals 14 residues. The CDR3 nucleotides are TGTGCCAGCAGCTTAGCCACAGGGAGAAGCGAGCAGTACTTC. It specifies CASSLATGRSEQYF.

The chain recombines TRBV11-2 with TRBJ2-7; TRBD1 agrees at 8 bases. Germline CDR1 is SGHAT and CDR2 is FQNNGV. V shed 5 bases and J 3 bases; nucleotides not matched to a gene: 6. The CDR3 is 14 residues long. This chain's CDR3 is CASSRPGGFYEQYF. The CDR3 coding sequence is TGTGCCAGCAGCCGCCCAGGGGGCTTCTACGAGCAGTACTTC.

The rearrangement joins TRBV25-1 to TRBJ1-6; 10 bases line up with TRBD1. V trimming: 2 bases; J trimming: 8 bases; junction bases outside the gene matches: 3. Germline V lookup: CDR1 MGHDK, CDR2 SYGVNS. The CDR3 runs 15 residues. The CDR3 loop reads CASSERGQGHSPLHF. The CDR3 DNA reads TGTGCCAGCAGTGAAAGGGGACAGGGGCATTCACCCCTCCACTTT.

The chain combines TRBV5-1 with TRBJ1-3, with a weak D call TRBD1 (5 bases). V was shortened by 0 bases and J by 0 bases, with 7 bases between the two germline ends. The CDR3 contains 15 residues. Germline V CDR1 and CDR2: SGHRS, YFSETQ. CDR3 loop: CASSLGGNSGNTIYF. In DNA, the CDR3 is TGCGCCAGCAGCTTGGGGGGCAACTCTGGAAACACCATATATTTT.

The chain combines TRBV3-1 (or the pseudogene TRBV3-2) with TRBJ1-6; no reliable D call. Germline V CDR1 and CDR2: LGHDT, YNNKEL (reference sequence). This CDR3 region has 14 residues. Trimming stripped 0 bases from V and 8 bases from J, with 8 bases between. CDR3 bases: TGTGCCAGCAGCCAAGATCTGCGTTATTCACCCCTCCACTTT. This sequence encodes CASSQDLRYSPLHF.

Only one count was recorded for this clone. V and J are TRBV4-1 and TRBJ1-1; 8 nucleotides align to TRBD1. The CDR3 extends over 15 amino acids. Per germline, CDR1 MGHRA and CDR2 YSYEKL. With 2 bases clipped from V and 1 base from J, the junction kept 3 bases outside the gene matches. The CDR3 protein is CASSQTGTGNTEAFF. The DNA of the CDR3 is TGCGCCAGCAGCCAAACCGGGACAGGGAACACTGAAGCTTTCTTT.